This T cell receptor beta chain was recovered during a study of Ad26.COV2.S vaccination and SARS-CoV-2 variants. This CDR3 is 15 amino acids long. V shed 3 bases and J shed 7 bases, with 16 bases lying between them. CDR1 is SGHTA, CDR2 FQGNSA, per germline. Study outcomes and limitations: Marked by substantial breadth, spike-specific CD8+ and CD4+ T cell responses were reportedly seen after vaccination. There was a possibility that the TCR breadth and depth analyses underestimated total T cell responses.

As to treatment: some 20 received Ad26.COV2.S at low or high dose, single or two shots; several received placebo; per-sample allocation not given. Samples came from day 63 after the first vaccine or placebo injection. Donor was an adult aged 18-55 years in Boston. Sequencing used immunoSEQ multiplex PCR; TCRdb keeps in-frame clones, though not all of them. Of about 480,000 clones in the sample, around 90% were seen once. Comment on this clone: As yet, its antigen is unknown.

Sequenced here: peripheral blood, sampled in a trial of Ad26.COV2.S vaccine versus placebo. This sequence originates from a person aged 18 to 59 who received the Ad26.COV2.S COVID-19 vaccine or a placebo. V gene TRBV7-2 combines with J gene TRBJ1-5; D perhaps matches TRBD1 (5 bases). The CDR3 DNA reads as TGTGCCAGCAGCTTCGGGGGTACCGTCGGGCAGCCCCAGCATTTT. This sequence encodes CASSFGGTVGQPQHF. The whole variable domain, filled in from reference TRBV7-2 and TRBJ1-5, reads GAGVSQSPSNKVTEKGKDVELRCDPISGHTALYWYRQSLGQGLEFLIYFQGNSAPDKSGLPSDRFSAERTGGSVSTLTIQRTQQEDSAVYLCASSFGGTVGQPQHFGDGTRLSIL.